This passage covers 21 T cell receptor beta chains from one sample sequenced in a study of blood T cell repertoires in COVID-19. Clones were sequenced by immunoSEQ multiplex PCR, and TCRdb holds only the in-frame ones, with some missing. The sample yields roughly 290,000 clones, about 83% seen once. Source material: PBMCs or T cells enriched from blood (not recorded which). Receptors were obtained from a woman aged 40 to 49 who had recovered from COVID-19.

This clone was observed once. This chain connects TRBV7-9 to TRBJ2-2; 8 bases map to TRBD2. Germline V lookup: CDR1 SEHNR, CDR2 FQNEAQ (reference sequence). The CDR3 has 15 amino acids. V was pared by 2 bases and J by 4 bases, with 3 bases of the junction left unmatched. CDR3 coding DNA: TGTGCCAGCAGCTTATTACTAGCGGCCACCGGGGAGCTGTTTTTT. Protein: CASSLLLAATGELFF.

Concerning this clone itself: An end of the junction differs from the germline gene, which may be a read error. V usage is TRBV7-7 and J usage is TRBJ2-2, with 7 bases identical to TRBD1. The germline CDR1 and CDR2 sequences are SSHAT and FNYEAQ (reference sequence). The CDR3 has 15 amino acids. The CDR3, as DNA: TGTGCTAGCAGCCACAACAGGGGTTCCACCGGGGAGCTGTTTTTT. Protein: CASSHNRGSTGELFF.

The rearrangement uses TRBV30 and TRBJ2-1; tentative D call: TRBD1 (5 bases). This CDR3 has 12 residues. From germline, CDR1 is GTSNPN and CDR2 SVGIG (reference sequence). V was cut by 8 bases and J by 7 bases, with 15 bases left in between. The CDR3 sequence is CAVSGAENEQFF. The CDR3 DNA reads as TGTGCCGTTAGTGGGGCCGAGAATGAGCAGTTCTTC.

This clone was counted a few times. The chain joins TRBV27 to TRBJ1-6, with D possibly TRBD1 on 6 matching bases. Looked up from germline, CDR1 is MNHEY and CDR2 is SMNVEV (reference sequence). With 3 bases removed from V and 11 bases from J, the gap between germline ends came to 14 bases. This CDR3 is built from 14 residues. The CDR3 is CASSLTGKYPPLHF. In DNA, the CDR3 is TGTGCCAGCAGTTTGACAGGAAAATATCCACCCCTCCACTTT.

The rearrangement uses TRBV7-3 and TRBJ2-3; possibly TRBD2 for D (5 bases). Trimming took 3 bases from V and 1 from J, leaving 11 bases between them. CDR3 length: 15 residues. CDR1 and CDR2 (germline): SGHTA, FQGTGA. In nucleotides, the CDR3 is TGTGCCAGCAGCTTGGCTAGCCGCCGCACAGATACGCAGTATTTT. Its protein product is CASSLASRRTDTQYF.

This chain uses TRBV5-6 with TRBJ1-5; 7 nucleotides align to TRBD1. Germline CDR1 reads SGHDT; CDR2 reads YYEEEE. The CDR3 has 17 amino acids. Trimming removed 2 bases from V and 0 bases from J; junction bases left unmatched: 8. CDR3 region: CASSLLGQPNSNQPQHF. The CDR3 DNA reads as TGTGCCAGCAGCTTACTGGGACAGCCAAATAGCAATCAGCCCCAGCATTTT.

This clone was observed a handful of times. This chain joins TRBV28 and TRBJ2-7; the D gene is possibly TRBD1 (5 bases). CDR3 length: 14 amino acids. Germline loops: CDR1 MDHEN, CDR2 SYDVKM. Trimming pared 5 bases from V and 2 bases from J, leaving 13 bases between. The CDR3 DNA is TGTGCCAGCAGTACCGCGGACATCACCTACGAGCAGTACTTC. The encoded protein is CASSTADITYEQYF.

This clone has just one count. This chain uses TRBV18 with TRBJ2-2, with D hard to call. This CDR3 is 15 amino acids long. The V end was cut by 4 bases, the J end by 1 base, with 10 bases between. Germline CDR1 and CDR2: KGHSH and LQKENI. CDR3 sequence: CASSLNTQNTGELFF. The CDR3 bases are TGTGCCAGCTCACTAAATACACAGAACACCGGGGAGCTGTTTTTT.

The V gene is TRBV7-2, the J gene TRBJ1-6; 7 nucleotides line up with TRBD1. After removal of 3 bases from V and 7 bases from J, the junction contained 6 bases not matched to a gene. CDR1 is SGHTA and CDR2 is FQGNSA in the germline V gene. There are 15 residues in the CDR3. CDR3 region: CASSFRGTENSPLHF. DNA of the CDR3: TGTGCCAGCAGCTTCCGGGGGACAGAAAATTCACCCCTCCACTTT.

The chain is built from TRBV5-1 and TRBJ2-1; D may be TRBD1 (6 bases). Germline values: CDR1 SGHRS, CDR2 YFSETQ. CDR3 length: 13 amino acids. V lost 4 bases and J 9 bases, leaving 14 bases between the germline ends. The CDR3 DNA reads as TGCGCCAGCAGCGTAGGACAGCGGAGTGAGCAGTTCTTC. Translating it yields CASSVGQRSEQFF.

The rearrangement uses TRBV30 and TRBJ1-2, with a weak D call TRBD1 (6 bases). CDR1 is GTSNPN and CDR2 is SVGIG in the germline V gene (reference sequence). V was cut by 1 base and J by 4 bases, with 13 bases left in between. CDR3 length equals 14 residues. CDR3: CAWSAFGQSYGYTF. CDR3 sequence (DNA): TGTGCCTGGAGTGCTTTTGGACAGTCCTATGGCTACACCTTC.

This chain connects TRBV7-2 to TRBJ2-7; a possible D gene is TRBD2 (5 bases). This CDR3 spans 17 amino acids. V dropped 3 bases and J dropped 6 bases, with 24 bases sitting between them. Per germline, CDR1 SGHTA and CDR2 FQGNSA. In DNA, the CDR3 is TGTGCCAGCAGCTTCGGGAATCGTAAGGCCCAGTTTGGCGAGCAGTACTTC. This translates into CASSFGNRKAQFGEQYF. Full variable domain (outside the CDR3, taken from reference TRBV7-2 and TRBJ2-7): GAGVSQSPSNKVTEKGKDVELRCDPISGHTALYWYRQSLGQGLEFLIYFQGNSAPDKSGLPSDRFSAERTGGSVSTLTIQRTQQEDSAVYLCASSFGNRKAQFGEQYFGPGTRLTVT.

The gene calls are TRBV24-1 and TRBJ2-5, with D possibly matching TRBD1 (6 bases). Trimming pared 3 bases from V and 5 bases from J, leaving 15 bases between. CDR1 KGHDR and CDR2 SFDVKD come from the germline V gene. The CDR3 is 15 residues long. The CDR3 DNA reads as TGTGCCACCAGTGATACGACAGGCCAGCAGGAGACCCAGTACTTC. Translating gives CATSDTTGQQETQYF.

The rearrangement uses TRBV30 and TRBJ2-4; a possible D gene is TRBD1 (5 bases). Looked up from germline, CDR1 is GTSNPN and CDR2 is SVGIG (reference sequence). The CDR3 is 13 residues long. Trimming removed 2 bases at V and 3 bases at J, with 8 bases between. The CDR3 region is CAWSWGGKNIQYF. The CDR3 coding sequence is TGTGCCTGGAGTTGGGGCGGCAAAAACATTCAGTACTTC.

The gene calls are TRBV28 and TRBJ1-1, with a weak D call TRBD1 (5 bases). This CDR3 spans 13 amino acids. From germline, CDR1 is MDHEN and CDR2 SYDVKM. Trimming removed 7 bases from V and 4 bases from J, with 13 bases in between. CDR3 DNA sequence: TGTGCCAGCACTCCTTGGGGGGGCACTGAAGCTTTCTTT. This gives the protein CASTPWGGTEAFF.

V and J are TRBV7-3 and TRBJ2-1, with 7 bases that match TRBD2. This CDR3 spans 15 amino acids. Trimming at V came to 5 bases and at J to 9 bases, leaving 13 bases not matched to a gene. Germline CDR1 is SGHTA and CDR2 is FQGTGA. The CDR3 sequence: CASSTSGSPGGEQFF. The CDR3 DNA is TGTGCCAGCAGCACATCTGGGAGCCCGGGGGGTGAGCAGTTCTTC. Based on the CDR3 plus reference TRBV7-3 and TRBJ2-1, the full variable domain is GAGVSQTPSNKVTEKGKYVELRCDPISGHTALYWYRQSLGQGPEFLIYFQGTGAADDSGLPNDRFFAVRPEGSVSTLKIQRTERGDSAVYLCASSTSGSPGGEQFFGPGTRLTVL.

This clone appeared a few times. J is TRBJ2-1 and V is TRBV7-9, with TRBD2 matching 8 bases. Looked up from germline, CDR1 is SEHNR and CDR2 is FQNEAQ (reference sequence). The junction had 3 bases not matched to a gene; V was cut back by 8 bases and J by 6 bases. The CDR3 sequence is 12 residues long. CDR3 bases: TGTGCCAGCGTTCGGGGGGGCAATGAGCAGTTCTTC. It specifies CASVRGGNEQFF. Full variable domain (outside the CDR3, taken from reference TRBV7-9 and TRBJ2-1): DTGVSQNPRHKITKRGQNVTFRCDPISEHNRLYWYRQTLGQGPEFLTYFQNEAQLEKSRLLSDRFSAERPKGSFSTLEIQRTEQGDSAMYLCASVRGGNEQFFGPGTRLTVL.

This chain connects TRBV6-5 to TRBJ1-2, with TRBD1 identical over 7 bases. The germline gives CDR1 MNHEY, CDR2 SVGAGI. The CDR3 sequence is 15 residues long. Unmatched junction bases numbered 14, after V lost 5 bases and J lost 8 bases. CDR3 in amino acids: CASSRNRQGKGGYTF. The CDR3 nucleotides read TGTGCCAGCAGTCGTAACAGACAGGGAAAAGGCGGCTACACCTTC.

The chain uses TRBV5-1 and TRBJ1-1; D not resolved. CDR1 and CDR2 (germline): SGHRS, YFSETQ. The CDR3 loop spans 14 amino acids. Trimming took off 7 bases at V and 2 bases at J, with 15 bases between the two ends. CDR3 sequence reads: CASASGSANTEAFF. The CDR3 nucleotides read TGCGCCAGCGCTTCGGGATCCGCTAACACTGAAGCTTTCTTT.

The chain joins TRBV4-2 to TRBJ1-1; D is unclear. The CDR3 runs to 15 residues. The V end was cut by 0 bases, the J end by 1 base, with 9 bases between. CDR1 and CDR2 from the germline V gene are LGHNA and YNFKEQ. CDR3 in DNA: TGTGCCAGCAGCCAAGATCTAGTTGGGAACACTGAAGCTTTCTTT. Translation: CASSQDLVGNTEAFF.

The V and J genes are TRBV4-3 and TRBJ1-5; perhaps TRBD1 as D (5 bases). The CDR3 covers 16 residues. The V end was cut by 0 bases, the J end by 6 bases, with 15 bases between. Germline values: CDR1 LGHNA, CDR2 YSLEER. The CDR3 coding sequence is TGCGCCAGCAGCCAAGATTGGTACAGGAGCCGTCAGCCCCAGCATTTT. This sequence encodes CASSQDWYRSRQPQHF.